This T cell receptor (beta chain) was observed in a study of T cells after yellow fever vaccination. Study overall: Preparation of the low-cell-number fractions used SMART-Seq v4 Ultra Low Input. General study points: Weaker, the secondary response had a peak occurring faster, on day 5 versus 15. Clonotypes appearing in both CD4 and CD8 compartments existed, and their share was small. Contamination by abundant bulk-population clonotypes could be present in FACS-sorted repertoires.

This CDR3 is built from 13 residues. TCRdb processed the 5' RACE reads anew with MiXCR; each CDR3 protein has one entry. The data hold roughly 520,000 distinct CDR3 sequences, with just over 20% observed a single time. In regard to this clonotype: Its target is not known. One end of the junction varies from germline; a read error may be responsible.

Sequences were derived from PBMCs, sampled roughly 23 days after the first yellow fever vaccination. The origin of this receptor is a man aged 18 to 30 who received the YFV17D yellow fever vaccine. The chain joins TRBV12-3 or TRBV12-4 to TRBJ2-7; D might be TRBD2 (6 bases). The CDR3 here is CASAPGESSEQYF. DNA of the CDR3: TGTGCCAGCGCCCCGGGAGAATCCTCCGAGCAGTACTTC.